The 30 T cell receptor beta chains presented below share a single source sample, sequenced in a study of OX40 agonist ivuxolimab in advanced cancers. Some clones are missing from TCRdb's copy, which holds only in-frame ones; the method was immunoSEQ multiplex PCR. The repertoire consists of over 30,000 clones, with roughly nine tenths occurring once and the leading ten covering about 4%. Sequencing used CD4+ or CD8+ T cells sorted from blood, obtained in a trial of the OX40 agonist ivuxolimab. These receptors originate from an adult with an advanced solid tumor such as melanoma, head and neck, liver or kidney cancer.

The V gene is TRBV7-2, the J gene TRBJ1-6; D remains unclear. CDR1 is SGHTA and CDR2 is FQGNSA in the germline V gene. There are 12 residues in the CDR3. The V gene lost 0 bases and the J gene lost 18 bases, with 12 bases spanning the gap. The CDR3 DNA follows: TGTGCCAGCAGCTTAGCGCTAGGGTACCACCACTTT. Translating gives CASSLALGYHHF.

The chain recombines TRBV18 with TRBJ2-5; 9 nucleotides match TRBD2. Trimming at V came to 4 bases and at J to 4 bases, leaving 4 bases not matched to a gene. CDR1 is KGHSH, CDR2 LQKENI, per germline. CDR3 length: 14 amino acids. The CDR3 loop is CASSLAGEGETQYF. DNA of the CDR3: TGTGCCAGCTCACTAGCGGGAGAGGGAGAGACCCAGTACTTC.

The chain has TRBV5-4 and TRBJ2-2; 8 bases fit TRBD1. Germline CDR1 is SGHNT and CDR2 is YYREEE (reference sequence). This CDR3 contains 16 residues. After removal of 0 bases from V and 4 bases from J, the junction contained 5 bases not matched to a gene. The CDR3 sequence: CASSLGTGTITGELFF. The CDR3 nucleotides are TGTGCCAGCAGCTTGGGGACAGGGACGATCACCGGGGAGCTGTTTTTT.

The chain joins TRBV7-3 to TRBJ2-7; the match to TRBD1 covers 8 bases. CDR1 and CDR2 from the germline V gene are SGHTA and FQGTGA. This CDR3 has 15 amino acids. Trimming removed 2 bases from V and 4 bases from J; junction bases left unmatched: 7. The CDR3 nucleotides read TGTGCCAGCAGCTTAGGGGCAGGGGGCCTATACGAGCAGTACTTC. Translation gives CASSLGAGGLYEQYF.

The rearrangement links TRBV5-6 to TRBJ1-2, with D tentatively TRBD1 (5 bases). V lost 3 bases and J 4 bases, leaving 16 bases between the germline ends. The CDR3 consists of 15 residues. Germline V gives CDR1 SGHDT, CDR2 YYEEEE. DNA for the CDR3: TGTGCCAGCAGCTGGGCAGGGCGGATCCTCTATGGCTACACCTTC. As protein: CASSWAGRILYGYTF.

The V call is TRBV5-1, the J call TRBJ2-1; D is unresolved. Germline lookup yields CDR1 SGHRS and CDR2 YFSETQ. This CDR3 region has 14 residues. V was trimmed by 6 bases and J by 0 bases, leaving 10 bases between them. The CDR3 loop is CASNWASSYNEQFF. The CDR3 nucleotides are TGCGCCAGCAATTGGGCGAGCTCCTACAATGAGCAGTTCTTC.

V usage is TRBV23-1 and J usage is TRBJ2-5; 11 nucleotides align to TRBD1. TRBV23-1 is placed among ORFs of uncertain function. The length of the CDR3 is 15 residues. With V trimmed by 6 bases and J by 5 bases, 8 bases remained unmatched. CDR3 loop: CASSLGQGAKETQYF. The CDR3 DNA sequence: TGCGCCAGCAGCCTCGGACAGGGGGCAAAGGAGACCCAGTACTTC.

The CDR3 sequence is CASSMTYREDQPQHF. The CDR3 nucleotides read TGTGCCAGTAGTATGACTTACAGGGAAGATCAGCCCCAGCATTTT. The rearrangement uses TRBV19 and TRBJ1-5; possibly TRBD1 for D (6 bases). Germline V gives CDR1 LNHDA, CDR2 SQIVND (reference sequence). Deletions cut 3 bases from V and 5 bases from J, with 14 bases between. There are 15 residues in the CDR3. Filled out from reference TRBV19 and TRBJ1-5, the complete variable domain reads DGGITQSPKYLFRKEGQNVTLSCEQNLNHDAMYWYRQDPGQGLRLIYYSQIVNDFQKGDIAEGYSVSREKKESFPLTVTSAQKNPTAFYLCASSMTYREDQPQHFGDGTRLSIL.

For the CDR3, the DNA is TGTGCCAGCAGTCGCCGACAGGGTAGAAACGAGCAGTACTTC. Translating it yields CASSRRQGRNEQYF. The V call is TRBV9, the J call TRBJ2-7; 7 bases map to TRBD1. CDR3 length: 14 amino acids. The ends lost 5 bases at V and 5 bases at J; junction bases unmatched: 10. CDR1 is SGDLS and CDR2 is YYNGEE in the germline V gene.

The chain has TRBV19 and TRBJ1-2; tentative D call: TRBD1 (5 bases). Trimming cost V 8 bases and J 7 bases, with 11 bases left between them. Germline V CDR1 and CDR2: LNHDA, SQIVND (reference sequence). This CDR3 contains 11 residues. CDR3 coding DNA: TGTGCCAGTGGGGCCTCCCGTGGCTACACCTTC. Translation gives CASGASRGYTF.

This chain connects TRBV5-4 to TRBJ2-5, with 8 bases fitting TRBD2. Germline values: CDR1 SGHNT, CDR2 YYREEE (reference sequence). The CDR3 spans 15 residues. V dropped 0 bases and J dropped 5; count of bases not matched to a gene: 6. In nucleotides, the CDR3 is TGTGCCAGCAGCTTGGCCGTCGGGGGGGCTGAGACCCAGTACTTC. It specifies CASSLAVGGAETQYF.

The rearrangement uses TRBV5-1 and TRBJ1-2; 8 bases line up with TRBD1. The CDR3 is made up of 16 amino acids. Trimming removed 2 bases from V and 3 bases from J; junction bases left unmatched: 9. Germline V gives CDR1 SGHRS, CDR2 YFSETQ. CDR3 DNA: TGCGCCAGCAGCTTACCCGGGGCAGGGGGCGACTATGGCTACACCTTC. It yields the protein CASSLPGAGGDYGYTF.

CDR3 residues: CASSRTGGSGAFF. The CDR3 DNA is TGTGCCAGCAGTAGGACAGGGGGGTCTGGAGCTTTCTTT. V usage is TRBV6-5 and J usage is TRBJ1-1; TRBD1 aligns across 10 bases. V was clipped by 5 bases and J by 10 bases; unmatched bases: 7. The CDR3 is 13 residues long. Germline assignment: CDR1 MNHEY and CDR2 SVGAGI.

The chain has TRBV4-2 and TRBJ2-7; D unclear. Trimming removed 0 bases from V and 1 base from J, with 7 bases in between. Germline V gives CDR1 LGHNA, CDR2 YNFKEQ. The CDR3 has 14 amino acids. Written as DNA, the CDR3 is TGTGCCAGCAGCCAAGAGAGGCTTTCCTACGAGCAGTACTTC. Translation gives CASSQERLSYEQYF.

CDR3 loop: CASSLVSGNYGYTF. Here the CDR3 DNA reads TGTGCCAGCAGTTTAGTTTCCGGGAACTATGGCTACACCTTC. The J gene is TRBJ1-2, the V gene TRBV27; no clear D gene. This CDR3 spans 14 amino acids. Trimming left V 2 bases short and J 2 bases short, with 9 bases between. The germline CDR1 and CDR2 sequences are MNHEY and SMNVEV (reference sequence).

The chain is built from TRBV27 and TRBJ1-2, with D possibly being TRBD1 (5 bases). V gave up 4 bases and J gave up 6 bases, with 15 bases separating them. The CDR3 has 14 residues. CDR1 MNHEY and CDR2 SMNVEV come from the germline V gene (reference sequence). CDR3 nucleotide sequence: TGTGCCAGCAGTTCCGACAGCGCGCCCAATGGCTACACCTTC. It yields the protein CASSSDSAPNGYTF.

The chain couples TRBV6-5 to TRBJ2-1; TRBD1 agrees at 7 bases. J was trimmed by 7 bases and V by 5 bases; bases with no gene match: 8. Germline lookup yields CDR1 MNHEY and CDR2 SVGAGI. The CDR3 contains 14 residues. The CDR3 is CASSRQGTLNEQFF. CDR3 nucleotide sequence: TGTGCCAGCAGTAGACAGGGAACCCTGAATGAGCAGTTCTTC.

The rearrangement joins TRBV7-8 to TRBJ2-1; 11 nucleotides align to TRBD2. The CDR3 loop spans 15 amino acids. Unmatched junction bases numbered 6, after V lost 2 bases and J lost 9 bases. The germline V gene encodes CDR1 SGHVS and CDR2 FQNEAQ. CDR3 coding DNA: TGTGCCAGCAGCTTACTAGCGGGGGGCGGGGGTGAGCAGTTCTTC. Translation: CASSLLAGGGGEQFF.

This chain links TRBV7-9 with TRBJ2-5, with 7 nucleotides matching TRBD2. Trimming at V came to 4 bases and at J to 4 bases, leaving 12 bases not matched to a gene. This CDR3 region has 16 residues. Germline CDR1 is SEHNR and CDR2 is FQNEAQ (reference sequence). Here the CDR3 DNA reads TGTGCCAGCAGCTACCCTGGGCTAGCGGTAGGAGAGACCCAGTACTTC. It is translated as CASSYPGLAVGETQYF.

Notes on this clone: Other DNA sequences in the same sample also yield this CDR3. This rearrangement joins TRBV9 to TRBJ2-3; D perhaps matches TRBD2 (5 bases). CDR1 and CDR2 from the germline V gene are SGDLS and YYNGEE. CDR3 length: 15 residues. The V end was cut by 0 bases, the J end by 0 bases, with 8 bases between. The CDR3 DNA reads TGTGCCAGCAGCGTAGACCGCGGGAGCACAGATACGCAGTATTTT. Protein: CASSVDRGSTDTQYF.

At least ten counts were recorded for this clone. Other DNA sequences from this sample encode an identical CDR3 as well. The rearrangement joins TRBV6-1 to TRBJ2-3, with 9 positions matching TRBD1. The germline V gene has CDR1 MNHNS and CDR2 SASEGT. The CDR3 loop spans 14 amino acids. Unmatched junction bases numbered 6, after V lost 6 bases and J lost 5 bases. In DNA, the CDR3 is TGTGCCAGCAGACTACAGGGGGCTGGAGATACGCAGTATTTT. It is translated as CASRLQGAGDTQYF.

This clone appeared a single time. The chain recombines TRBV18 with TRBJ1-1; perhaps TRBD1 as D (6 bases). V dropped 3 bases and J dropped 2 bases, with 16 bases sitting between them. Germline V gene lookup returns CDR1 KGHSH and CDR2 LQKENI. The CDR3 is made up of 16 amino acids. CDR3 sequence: CASSPGGRVSNTEAFF. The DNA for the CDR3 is TGTGCCAGCTCACCGGGGGGGCGCGTCTCCAACACTGAAGCTTTCTTT.

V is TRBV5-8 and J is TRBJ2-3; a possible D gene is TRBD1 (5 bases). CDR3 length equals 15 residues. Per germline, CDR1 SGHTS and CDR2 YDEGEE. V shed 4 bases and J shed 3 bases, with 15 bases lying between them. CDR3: CASSQERQPTDTQYF. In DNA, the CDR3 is TGTGCCAGCAGCCAAGAACGACAGCCTACAGATACGCAGTATTTT.

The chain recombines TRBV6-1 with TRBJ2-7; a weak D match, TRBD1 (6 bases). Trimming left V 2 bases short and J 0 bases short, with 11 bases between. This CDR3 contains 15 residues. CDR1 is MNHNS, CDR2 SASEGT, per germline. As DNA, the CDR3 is TGTGCCAGCAGTGAACCCGGACAGAGCTCCTACGAGCAGTACTTC. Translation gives CASSEPGQSSYEQYF.

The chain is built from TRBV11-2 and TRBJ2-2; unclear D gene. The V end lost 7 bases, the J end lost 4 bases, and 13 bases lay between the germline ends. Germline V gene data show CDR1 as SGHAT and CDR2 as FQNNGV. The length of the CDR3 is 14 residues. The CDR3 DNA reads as TGTGCCAGCACCCCGAACTGGGTCACCGGGGAGCTGTTTTTT. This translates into CASTPNWVTGELFF.

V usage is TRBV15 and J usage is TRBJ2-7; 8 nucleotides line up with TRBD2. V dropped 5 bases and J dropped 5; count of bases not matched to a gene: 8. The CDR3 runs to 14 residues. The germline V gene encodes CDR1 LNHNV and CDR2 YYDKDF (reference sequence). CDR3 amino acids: CATSHGLASHEQYF. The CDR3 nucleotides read TGTGCCACCAGCCATGGACTAGCTAGCCACGAGCAGTACTTC.

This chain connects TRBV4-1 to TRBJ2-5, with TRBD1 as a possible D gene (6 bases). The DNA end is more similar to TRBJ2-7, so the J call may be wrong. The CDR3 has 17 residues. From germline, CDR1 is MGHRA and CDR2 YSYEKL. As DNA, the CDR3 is TGCGCCAGCAGCCTCCACTCGCTGCAGGGGCGCTCCTACGAGCAGTACTTC. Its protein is CASSLHSLQGRSYEQYF.

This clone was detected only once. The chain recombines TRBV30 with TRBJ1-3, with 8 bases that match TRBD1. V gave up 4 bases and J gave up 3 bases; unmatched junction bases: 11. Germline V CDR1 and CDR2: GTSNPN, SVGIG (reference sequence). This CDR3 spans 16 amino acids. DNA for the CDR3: TGTGCCTGGAACGAGGGCCGAACAGGGGGTGGAAACACCATATATTTT. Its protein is CAWNEGRTGGGNTIYF. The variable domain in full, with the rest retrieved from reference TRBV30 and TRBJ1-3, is SQTIHQWPATLVQPVGSPLSLECTVEGTSNPNLYWYRQAAGRGLQLLFYSVGIGQISSEVPQNLSASRPQDRQFILSSKKLLLSDSGFYLCAWNEGRTGGGNTIYFGEGSWLTVV.

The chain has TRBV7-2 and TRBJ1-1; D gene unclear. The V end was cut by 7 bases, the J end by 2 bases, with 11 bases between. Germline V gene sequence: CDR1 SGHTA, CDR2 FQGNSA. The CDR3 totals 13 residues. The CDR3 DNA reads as TGTGCCAGCACCCGCCTAATAAACACTGAAGCTTTCTTT. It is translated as CASTRLINTEAFF.

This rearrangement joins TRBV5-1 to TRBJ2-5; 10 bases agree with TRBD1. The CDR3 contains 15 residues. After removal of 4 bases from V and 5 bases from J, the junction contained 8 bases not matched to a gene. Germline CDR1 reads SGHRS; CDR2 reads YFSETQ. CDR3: CASSAGTGEGETQYF. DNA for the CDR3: TGCGCCAGCAGCGCCGGGACAGGGGAAGGGGAGACCCAGTACTTC. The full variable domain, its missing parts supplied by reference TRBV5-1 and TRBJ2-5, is KAGVTQTPRYLIKTRGQQVTLSCSPISGHRSVSWYQQTPGQGLQFLFEYFSETQRNKGNFPGRFSGRQFSNSRSEMNVSTLELGDSALYLCASSAGTGEGETQYFGPGTRLLVL.